Described below is a single T cell receptor beta chain sequence and its context. Its antigen is not identified. Stated time point: patch test 1, 2 weeks after DPC sensitization. The treatment here: therapeutic diphenylcyclopropenone sensitization with weekly scalp DPC. Blood collection took place prior to placing each patch test. This specimen belongs to a study of human T cells and chemical hapten exposure. On the study more broadly: A mostly female patient group had alopecia areata, totalis or universalis. Study-level results: Expanded TCRs were compared with controls, and the expanded TCRs formed significantly more large CDR3 similarity clusters. Having alopecia, the donors may differ immunologically from healthy people.

V lost 7 bases and J lost 1; bases outside the gene matches: 15. This CDR3 region has 16 residues. The V gene's germline CDR1 is DFQATT and CDR2 SNEGSKA (reference sequence). TCRdb reprocessed the RACE reads via MiXCR and lists one record per CDR3 protein. The data hold 75,000 to 90,000 distinct CDR3 sequences, with around 7% observed a single time. V gene TRBV20-1 combines with J gene TRBJ2-5; 7 bases are shared with TRBD2. The receptor comes from a woman under 40 with alopecia areata. Some clones in this sample may be carry-over from other donors' samples. This sample comprised whole blood, obtained in connection with sensitization to the hapten diphenylcyclopropenone (DPC). The CDR3 loop is CSVIPGQRGSQETQYF. The DNA for the CDR3 is TGCAGTGTCATCCCCGGGCAGCGGGGAAGCCAAGAGACCCAGTACTTC.